This TCR beta chain is from a study of blood T cell repertoires in COVID-19. The wider study: Samples of COVID-19 (acute and convalescent) were obtained from the United States, Italy and Spain. PBMCs, B-cell-depleted T cells, or T cells provided the cDNA or gDNA that made up the material.

In the study's own analysis: Nucleated cell counts were estimated from reference gene primer amplification. Some clones are missing from TCRdb's copy, which holds only in-frame ones; the method was immunoSEQ multiplex PCR. D and trimming were read from the DNA, whereas the V and J calls and clone size are those reported in that table. Of 250,000 to 350,000 clones in the sample, about 82% were seen once. After removal of 5 bases from V and 7 bases from J, the junction contained 11 bases not matched to a gene. Germline CDR1 and CDR2: PRHDT and FYEKMQ (reference sequence). The CDR3 runs 17 residues. The chain couples TRBV13 to TRBJ2-5, with 15 bases fitting TRBD2. Source material: peripheral blood. The source of this sequence is a woman aged 45-60 years with active or convalescent COVID-19. The CDR3 spells CASSPRGLAGGPGTQYF. The CDR3 DNA reads as TGTGCCAGCAGCCCCCGAGGACTAGCGGGAGGGCCCGGGACCCAGTACTTC.